This paragraph reports one T cell receptor beta chain. Antigen specificity is unknown. Primers for the PCR totalled 60 Vbeta and 13 Jbeta. The table came from immunoSEQ multiplex PCR; TCRdb's copy has only in-frame clones and leaves some out. The sample table includes more than 130,000 clones. The record originates from a study of cytomegalovirus exposure and HLA in healthy donors. V lost 1 base and J 7 bases, leaving 5 bases between the germline ends. Germline V gene lookup returns CDR1 SGHVS and CDR2 FNYEAQ. This CDR3 is 11 amino acids long. Study-wide findings and caveats: The sole available immune exposure information was CMV serostatus.

This clonotype was obtained from a man aged 40-55 years in good health and CMV-seronegative. Material: PBMCs. The chain is built from TRBV7-6 and TRBJ2-7; no clear D gene. Written as DNA, the CDR3 is TGTGCCAGCAGCTTAGATATGGAGCAGTACTTC. Its translation is CASSLDMEQYF.